These T cell receptor beta chains were read from a single sample in a study of monozygotic twins with inflammatory bowel disease. Reanalyzing the 5' RACE reads, TCRdb keeps one entry per CDR3 protein, without DNA. The table for this sample gives over 130,000 distinct CDR3 sequences. The sequenced material came from blood. These receptor sequences come from a human donor with ulcerative colitis or Crohn's disease, or a healthy co-twin of an affected twin (not recorded which). Both conserved end residues are part of each CDR3.

CDR3 protein,V gene,J gene
CASSLRSRGSTIYF,TRBV7-3,TRBJ1-3
CASSIGFFLRDEQFF,TRBV19,TRBJ2-1
CASSQDPSGGAETQYF,TRBV4-2,TRBJ2-5
CASSLNIRTGSGYTF,TRBV7-2,TRBJ1-2
CASSLGQSIEQYF,TRBV27,TRBJ2-7
CASSLKRGDTQYF,TRBV13,TRBJ2-3
CASSITGRGYTQYF,TRBV27,TRBJ2-3
CAARGQASGNTIYF,TRBV19,TRBJ1-3
CASKSEFYGYTF,TRBV28,TRBJ1-2
CASSLVSRAYNEQFF,TRBV12-3/TRBV12-4,TRBJ2-1
CASSQDWLNEQYF,TRBV4-3,TRBJ2-7
CSAGTGTNQPQHF,TRBV20-1,TRBJ1-5
CASSSGQGYGYTF,TRBV12-3/TRBV12-4,TRBJ1-2
CASSGRETQYF,TRBV6-5,TRBJ2-5